This passage covers 2 T cell receptor beta chains from one sample sequenced in a study of T cells in Graves' hyperthyroidism and ophthalmopathy. Template material for amplifying TCR beta CDR3 regions consisted of RNA transcripts. An initial round of RT-PCR targeting the TCR CDR3 relied on the HTBI primer set. TCRdb processed the multiplex PCR reads anew with MiXCR; each CDR3 protein has one entry. The repertoire holds hundreds of thousands of distinct CDR3 sequences, with roughly 50% as singletons. The sample comprised peripheral blood or thyroid tissue (not recorded which). These TCRs come from a woman aged 18-29 years with Graves' hyperthyroidism.

This clonotype was seen ten or more times. The chain recombines TRBV15 with TRBJ2-7, with 10 bases matching TRBD2. The junction had 0 bases not matched to a gene; V was cut back by 1 base and J by 0 bases. This CDR3 region has 15 residues. Germline V gene sequence: CDR1 LNHNV, CDR2 YYDKDF (reference sequence). The CDR3 spells CATSRGTSGSYEQYF. The CDR3 DNA reads as TGTGCCACCAGCAGAGGGACTAGCGGCTCCTACGAGCAGTACTTC.

The chain is built from TRBV6-5 and TRBJ1-2; no firm D call. The CDR3 runs to 13 residues. Germline lookup yields CDR1 MNHEY and CDR2 SVGAGI. V lost 2 bases and J 4 bases, leaving 8 bases between the germline ends. CDR3 region: CASSYRTSYGYTF. CDR3 DNA sequence: TGTGCCAGCAGTTACAGGACCAGCTATGGCTACACCTTC.